This is a list of T cell receptor beta chains from one sample in a study of cytomegalovirus exposure and HLA in healthy donors. Here immunoSEQ multiplex PCR was the method, and the copy in TCRdb shows in-frame clones only, minus some. The table includes roughly 150,000 clones, around 72% detected once. Sequenced: PBMCs. The source of these receptors is a man in his forties in good health and CMV-seronegative. CDR3s include the opening cysteine and the closing phenylalanine or tryptophan. Each record gives: CDR3 length, J gene, clone size, V gene, D gene, CDR3 DNA, CDR3 protein. The D gene is left open where the match is weak. For some rows the clone size is stated as once, few or many, or as a class when expanded; others skip it.

>14|TRBJ2-3|once|TRBV7-6|TRBD2
TGTGCCAGCAGCCGCGGGGGTTACACAGATACGCAGTATTTT
CASSRGGYTDTQYF
>16|TRBJ1-5|-|TRBV19|TRBD1
TGTGCCAGTAGTATCTTAGGACAGGGGGCGGGTCAGCCCCAGCATTTT
CASSILGQGAGQPQHF
>14|TRBJ1-5|-|TRBV6-6|TRBD1
TGTGCCAGCAGCTCTGGACAGGTCCCCTGGACCCAGCATTTT
CASSSGQVPWTQHF
>14|TRBJ2-2|-|TRBV6-6|TRBD1
TGTGCCAGTACTGGGACAGGGGCTACCGGGGAGCTGTTTTTT
CASTGTGATGELFF
>15|TRBJ2-1|-|TRBV4-3|-
TGCGCCAGCAGCCAAGATTTTCGACTACCCGCCACGCAGTTCTTC
CASSQDFRLPATQFF
>12|TRBJ2-7|-|TRBV19|-
TGTGCCAGTAGTAAACGGGGTTACGAGCAGTACTTC
CASSKRGYEQYF
>13|TRBJ2-7|-|TRBV6-5|-
TGTGCCAGCAGCTTACCAGGGAGGAGGGAGCAGTACTTC
CASSLPGRREQYF
>16|TRBJ1-4|few|TRBV5-1|-
TGCGCCAGCAGCTTGACGAGGGTGGCAACTAATGAAAAACTGTTTTTT
CASSLTRVATNEKLFF
>12|TRBJ1-1|few|TRBV2|-
TGTGCCAGCACTGGGACTTACACTGAAGCTTTCTTT
CASTGTYTEAFF
>16|TRBJ2-6|-|TRBV7-2|-
TGTGCCAGCAGCTACACCAGGGCCTCTGGGGCCAACGTCTTGACTTTC
CASSYTRASGANVLTF
>16|TRBJ2-2|-|TRBV11-3|TRBD1
TGTGCCAGCAGCACCGGACAGGGATCGAACACCGGGGAGCTGTTTTTT
CASSTGQGSNTGELFF